The entry below gives a single T cell receptor beta chain sequence along with its context. The data are from a study of technical replicates of blood from several donors. TCRdb's table, derived via immunoSEQ multiplex PCR, lists solely in-frame clones and lacks some. The sample includes about 100,000 clones, approximately 96% seen only once; the top ten take 0.3% to 0.45%. CDR1 is MNHEY, CDR2 SVGAGI, per germline. There are 12 residues in the CDR3. V lost 10 bases, J lost 1 base, and 10 bases lay in between. The sequence derives from a human donor in good health. The chain combines TRBV6-5 with TRBJ1-1; D unresolved. The specimen was T cells isolated from PBMCs. Written as DNA, the CDR3 is TGTGCCACGGGATTCCAGAACACTGAAGCTTTCTTT. Amino acids: CATGFQNTEAFF.